One sample yielded the 13 T cell receptor beta chains listed below, sequenced in a study of regulatory T cells in long-lasting Graves disease. Time point reported: newly diagnosed GD, antithyroid drugs for less than 3 months. Extracted PBMC RNA gave rise to the TCR library. Building of the TCR beta libraries involved iRepertoire HTBI primers and Arm-PCR of CDR3 regions. TCRdb itself ran the multiplex PCR reads through MiXCR, one entry per CDR3 protein. This sample yields 450,000 to 600,000 distinct CDR3 sequences, of which approximately 13% are seen a single time; roughly a tenth belongs to the top ten. Separately, the same data were catalogued under a study of T cells in Graves' hyperthyroidism and ophthalmopathy.

The sequences come from peripheral blood mononuclear cells (PBMCs), collected at new diagnosis, from a patient treated with antithyroid drugs. Receptors were obtained from a man aged 30 to 39 with Graves disease.

The rearrangement uses TRBV3-1 and TRBJ2-7, with 8 bases matching TRBD2. CDR1 LGHDT and CDR2 YNNKEL come from the germline V gene (reference sequence). The V and J ends lost 4 bases and 6 bases, in that order; junction bases with no gene match: 8. This CDR3 comprises 14 residues. The CDR3 region is CASSPFSGKPEQYF. In DNA, the CDR3 is TGTGCCAGCAGCCCGTTTAGCGGGAAGCCCGAGCAGTACTTC.

The chain recombines TRBV9 with TRBJ2-1; 9 nucleotides line up with TRBD2. The J segment lost 6 bases and the V segment lost 0 bases, leaving 4 bases of the junction unmatched. Germline assignment: CDR1 SGDLS and CDR2 YYNGEE. This CDR3 has 15 amino acids. Here the CDR3 DNA reads TGTGCCAGCAGCGTAGATAATAGCGGGAGCAATGAGCAGTTCTTC. This translates into CASSVDNSGSNEQFF.

The chain combines TRBV28 with TRBJ1-5, with no clear D. V gave up 7 bases and J gave up 7 bases, with 11 bases separating them. The CDR3 consists of 12 residues. CDR1 MDHEN and CDR2 SYDVKM come from the germline V gene. Here the CDR3 reads CASTDLGQPQHF. Written as DNA, the CDR3 is TGTGCCAGCACCGACCTGGGGCAGCCCCAGCATTTT.

This clonotype showed up just once. This may be a read error, as it is one base from a much larger clone. This chain connects TRBV9 to TRBJ1-2; D is ambiguous. This CDR3 region has 15 residues. Trimming removed 0 bases from V and 4 bases from J, with 13 bases in between. The germline CDR1 and CDR2 sequences are SGDLS and YYNGEE. The CDR3 here is CASSVGSGRPYGYTF. CDR3 nucleotides: TGTGCCAGCAGCGTAGGGTCCGGACGGCCCTATGGCTACACCTTC.

As regards this clonotype: This sequence may be a read error, since a much larger clone differs from it by one base. The CDR3 does not close with the conserved phenylalanine or tryptophan, likely indicating a read error. This rearrangement joins TRBV5-1 to TRBJ2-1, with 7 bases that match TRBD2. The CDR3 sequence is 15 residues long. Trimming took 2 bases from V and 9 from J; bases not matched to a gene: 11. Germline CDR1 reads SGHRS; CDR2 reads YFSETQ. CDR3 amino acids: CASSLREGLGPEQFS. The CDR3 region has the DNA TGCGCCAGCAGCTTAAGGGAGGGCCTCGGACCTGAGCAGTTCTCC.

The sample holds many counts of this clonotype. The chain joins TRBV20-1 to TRBJ2-1; TRBD2 agrees at 8 bases. J was trimmed by 3 bases and V by 2 bases; bases with no gene match: 6. The CDR3 loop spans 15 amino acids. Germline values: CDR1 DFQATT, CDR2 SNEGSKA (reference sequence). This chain's CDR3 is CSARPGLGIYNEQFF. DNA of the CDR3: TGCAGTGCTAGACCGGGACTAGGGATCTACAATGAGCAGTTCTTC.

This clonotype was recorded many times. The chain combines TRBV6-5 with TRBJ1-2; no definite D call. V was trimmed by 2 bases and J by 2 bases, leaving 6 bases between them. The CDR3 contains 13 residues. In germline, CDR1 is MNHEY, CDR2 SVGAGI. The CDR3 DNA reads TGTGCCAGCAGTTACAGTCAGAACTATGGCTACACCTTC. This translates into CASSYSQNYGYTF.

This sequence joins TRBV7-6 and TRBJ1-3; no definite D call. Trimming shortened V by 2 bases and J by 0 bases, and 8 bases separated the two germline ends. Germline lookup yields CDR1 SGHVS and CDR2 FNYEAQ. CDR3 length equals 15 residues. In DNA, the CDR3 is TGTGCCAGCAGCTTAAGCCTTAGCTCTGGAAACACCATATATTTT. It encodes CASSLSLSSGNTIYF.

The rearrangement links TRBV12-3 or TRBV12-4 to TRBJ2-7; 8 bases line up with TRBD2. CDR3 length equals 16 residues. With 3 bases clipped from V and 2 bases from J, the junction kept 9 bases outside the gene matches. The CDR3 spells CASSFVLTSGPYEQYF. The CDR3 bases are TGTGCCAGCAGTTTCGTCTTAACTAGCGGACCCTACGAGCAGTACTTC.

The chain recombines TRBV20-1 with TRBJ2-3, with TRBD2 matching over 14 bases. Germline V gene sequence: CDR1 DFQATT, CDR2 SNEGSKA (reference sequence). V lost 5 bases to trimming and J lost 4 bases; unmatched junction nucleotides: 5. The CDR3 consists of 15 residues. The DNA for the CDR3 is TGCAGTGCTGTGGGACTAGCGGGAGTCGCAGATACGCAGTATTTT. This codes for CSAVGLAGVADTQYF.

This clonotype has a count of ten or more. The rearrangement links TRBV5-1 to TRBJ2-1; 8 nucleotides align to TRBD2. Trimming removed 4 bases from V and 6 bases from J; junction bases left unmatched: 15. There are 17 residues in the CDR3. Germline assignment: CDR1 SGHRS and CDR2 YFSETQ. CDR3 nucleotides: TGCGCCAGCAGCCCGGGTCAAAGCGGGAGATTCTCCAATGAGCAGTTCTTC. Translated, it gives CASSPGQSGRFSNEQFF.

In this sample, this clonotype turned up many times. The V and J genes are TRBV10-3 and TRBJ2-3; D is unclear. The CDR3 is made up of 12 amino acids. CDR1 is ENHRY, CDR2 SYGVKD, per germline. Trimming pared 2 bases from V and 5 bases from J, leaving 5 bases between. CDR3 sequence (DNA): TGTGCCATCAGTGAGGCTGGAGATACGCAGTATTTT. This gives the protein CAISEAGDTQYF.

This clonotype appeared many times. This sequence joins TRBV5-1 and TRBJ1-1; D is ambiguous. Per germline, CDR1 SGHRS and CDR2 YFSETQ. V was cut by 5 bases and J by 2 bases, with 16 bases left in between. This CDR3 spans 15 amino acids. CDR3 DNA sequence: TGCGCCAGCAGGGACGTCGGGCAAACTAACACTGAAGCTTTCTTT. Translated, it gives CASRDVGQTNTEAFF.